This T cell receptor (beta chain) was recovered during a study of Tregs in tolerant kidney transplant recipients. Findings and caveats of the study: Biological reproducibility was not directly addressed in this study.

CDR1 and CDR2 from the germline V gene are KGHSH and LQKENI. V lost 6 bases, J lost 1 base, and 9 bases lay in between. CDR3 length equals 13 residues. Assay used: immunoSEQ multiplex PCR; TCRdb lists only in-frame clones, some missing. This table holds hundreds of thousands of clones, about 80% found once. Notes on this clone: Its antigen remains unknown. Other DNA sequences in this specimen translate into the identical CDR3.

The sequence derives from a human donor in good health. The V call is TRBV18, the J call TRBJ1-1; D is unresolved. What was sequenced was CD4+ T cells from blood. CDR3 amino acids: CASSPMGNTEAFF. The DNA for the CDR3 is TGTGCCAGCTCTCCGATGGGGAACACTGAAGCTTTCTTT.